This T cell receptor (beta chain) was documented in a study of T cell changes during pregnancy in multiple sclerosis. This CDR3 is built from 19 residues. The germline V gene encodes CDR1 SGDLS and CDR2 YYNGEE. Trimming at V came to 4 bases and at J to 2 bases, leaving 15 bases not matched to a gene. Libraries were prepared by immunoSEQ multiplex PCR; TCRdb keeps only in-frame clonotypes and omits some of them. The sample has 64,000 or so clones, about 96% seen once. The source of this sequence is a female donor with multiple sclerosis, enrolled in a pregnancy study. The sample was CD8+ T cells from peripheral blood mononuclear cells, taken after pregnancy. V and J are TRBV9 and TRBJ1-4; 9 bases match TRBD1. For the CDR3, the DNA is TGTGCCAGCAGCCCAGCGAGTGGGACAGGGAGATTCACTAATGAAAAACTGTTTTTT. Its protein product is CASSPASGTGRFTNEKLFF.